The source of this T cell receptor beta chain is a study of shared clonotypes between healthy human individuals. V dropped 2 bases and J dropped 4 bases, with 9 bases sitting between them. Germline-derived CDR1 and CDR2 are MNHEY and SVGAGI. The CDR3 runs to 13 residues. Sequenced by immunoSEQ multiplex PCR; TCRdb stores in-frame clones only, minus some. Counted here are around 700,000 clones, roughly nine tenths occurring once; the ten biggest clones make up approximately 25%. Naivety among CD8 cells was defined by CD45RO negativity and positive CCR7 selection, thereby excluding terminally differentiated effector memory CD45RA+ cells.

The gene calls are TRBV6-5 and TRBJ2-7, with D perhaps TRBD2 (6 bases). Specimen: naive CD8+ T cells sorted from blood. This receptor was identified in a man aged 25 to 45 in good health. This CDR3 is CASSYNRGYEQYF. CDR3 DNA: TGTGCCAGCAGTTACAATCGGGGGTACGAGCAGTACTTC.